This TCR beta chain was profiled in a study of T-cell memory formation after mild COVID-19 (dated by TCRdb to the early 2020s). Turning to the overall study: Most TCR sequence clusters were specific to one of the two donors. In a couple of donors, T-cell clones that expanded and contracted after mild COVID-19 were followed by sequencing TCRalpha and TCRbeta repertoires longitudinally. The cohort was made up of two young adult volunteers, one female and one male, who were previously healthy.

General study outcomes and caveats: The detection of some responding clones in pre-infection memory suggests that pre-existing cross-reactive memory T cells joined the SARS-CoV-2 response. Contracting CD4+ clones turned up mainly in the CM and EM memory subsets, whereas EMRA was where CD8+ clones were enriched. Only two mild cases were covered in the study, and larger cohorts including severe cases with pre-infection samples were considered necessary. Clones contracting from day 15 to 85 had balanced CD4/CD8 phenotypes, while a second wave expanding from day 15 to 37 was biased towards CD4+. SARS-CoV-2 specificity was not confirmed for the second-wave clones peaking on day 37.

This clonotype was counted a few times. Its antigen has not been determined. No quality values exist for individual bases; no much larger clone is one base distant. TCRdb lists the instrument as Illumina NovaSeq 6000. cDNA libraries for TCRalpha and TCRbeta were prepared by 5'RACE using constant-segment primers, with sample barcodes and unique molecular identifiers added. Trizol reagent was used to extract RNA from every sample. Library amplification was performed in two PCR steps, and a second sample barcode and Illumina TruSeq adapters were introduced in the second step. Sequencing of the libraries was done on an Illumina NovaSeq, producing 2 x 150 bp paired-end reads. In the authors' own workflow: Reads were demultiplexed and collapsed into UMI-guided consensus sequences with migec v1.2.7. Using mixcr v2.1.11, UMI consensuses were aligned to TRA and TRB V and J templates and then assembled into clonotypes. Expanded or contracted clonotypes were those called significant by both edgeR and NoisET, with noise models trained on biological replicates. For edgeR calls, a false discovery rate-adjusted p below 0.01 and a log2 fold-change threshold of 1 were applied. As an exploratory analysis of dynamics, max-normalized trajectories of the 1000 most abundant clonotypes were examined by PCA with hierarchical clustering. The CD4 or CD8 phenotype of responding clones was assigned using the separately sequenced CD4+ and CD8+ repertoires. TCRdb reran the public reads through fastp at Q25 and MiXCR, keeping productive beta chains. CDR3 protein duplicates are merged, each entry listing the most common genes and DNA. It is TCRdb's table, rather than the study itself, that gives the V and J calls and clone size. The table for this sample lists around 510,000 distinct CDR3 sequences; roughly 22% of them were counted only once. The ten largest make up under 8.5% of the sample.

Relative to germline, V is 3 bases shorter and J is 1 base shorter, with 9 bases between their ends. CDR1 is given as SGHAT and CDR2 as FQNNGV, both from the germline V gene. The CDR3 starts with the cysteine, ends with the phenylalanine, and has 15 residues. Just the 45-base CDR3 DNA is kept, in frame starting at base 1. Ficoll-Paque density gradient centrifugation was the method used to isolate PBMCs. The sequence was obtained from an adult woman who had mild COVID-19 (a few samples of this study predate the infection). The sample titles of this study are shuffled in the database, so cell type and time point are left out; the donor was told from shared clones. This chain joins TRBV11-2 to TRBJ2-2; the D gene cannot be resolved reliably. Material for sequencing was PBMCs or a T cell subset sorted from them (not recorded which). The CDR3 corresponds to CASSFGPLNTGELFF. The bases are TGTGCCAGCAGCTTTGGACCGCTGAACACCGGGGAGCTGTTTTTT.